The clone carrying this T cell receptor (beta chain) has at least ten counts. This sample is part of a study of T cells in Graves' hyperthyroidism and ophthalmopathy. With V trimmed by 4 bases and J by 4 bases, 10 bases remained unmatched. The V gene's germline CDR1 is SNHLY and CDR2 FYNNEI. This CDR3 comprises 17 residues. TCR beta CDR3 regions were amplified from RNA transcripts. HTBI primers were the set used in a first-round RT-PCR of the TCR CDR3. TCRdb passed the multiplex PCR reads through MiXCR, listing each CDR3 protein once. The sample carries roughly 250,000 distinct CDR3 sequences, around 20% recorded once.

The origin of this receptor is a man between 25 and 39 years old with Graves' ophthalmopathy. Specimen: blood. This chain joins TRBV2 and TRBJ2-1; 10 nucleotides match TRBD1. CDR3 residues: CASSGGRTGGTYNEQFF. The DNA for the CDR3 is TGTGCCAGCAGTGGGGGAAGGACAGGGGGAACGTACAATGAGCAGTTCTTC.